This T cell receptor beta chain was recorded in a study of T cell repertoires in cytomegalovirus infection. As for the study in general: An indication of both CMV infection and matching HLA type came from public TCR beta signatures.

Overall study results and limits: CMV carriers with the relevant HLA were identified by cumulative public TCR beta family frequency. Clonotype analysis showed dominance of the ex vivo response by HLA-C-restricted CMV-specific TCR beta clonotypes.

About this clonotype: Its antigen remains unknown.

Germline V gives CDR1 DFQATT, CDR2 SNEGSKA (reference sequence). V shed 0 bases and J shed 6 bases, with 6 bases lying between them. The CDR3 consists of 11 residues. A single record per CDR3 protein comes from TCRdb applying MiXCR to the reads. This table has a few hundred thousand distinct CDR3 sequences, roughly 10% appearing once. This rearrangement joins TRBV20-1 to TRBJ2-7, with D perhaps matching TRBD1 (5 bases). This receptor was taken from a human donor in good health (CMV status not recorded). Some clones in this sample may be carry-over from other donors' samples. Sequencing used PBMCs. This CDR3 reads CSARETVEQYF. The CDR3 DNA sequence: TGCAGTGCTAGAGAGACAGTCGAGCAGTACTTC.